This T cell receptor (beta chain) derives from a study of CD8 T cells in ankylosing spondylitis. This clonotype turned up a few times. Its antigen is unidentified. Findings of the study overall: Disease-linked clones reportedly concentrated significantly in matched ankylosing spondylitis synovial fluid. With a CD8+ phenotype, disease-linked clones were relatively rare in peripheral blood. What seemed typical of ankylosing spondylitis blood was a TCR beta motif built from several highly homologous variants.

J gave up 4 bases and V 6 bases, and 6 bases lay outside the gene matches. CDR3 size: 14 residues. In TCRdb, the 5' RACE reads were re-called with MiXCR into one record per CDR3 protein. The sample shows 670,000 or so distinct CDR3 sequences, over 15% of them seen only once. This TCR was sampled from a male donor with ankylosing spondylitis. This rearrangement joins TRBV12-3 or TRBV12-4 to TRBJ1-3; 7 bases agree with TRBD1. Source material: blood, either unsorted or a sorted T cell fraction (not recorded which). CDR3 in amino acids: CASRLTGDGNTIYF. The CDR3 coding sequence is TGTGCCAGCAGACTTACAGGGGACGGAAACACCATATATTTT.